This TCR beta chain is from a study of blood T cell repertoires in COVID-19. The germline gives CDR1 LNHDA, CDR2 SQIVND (reference sequence). The junction had 4 bases not matched to a gene; V was cut back by 1 base and J by 2 bases. The CDR3 loop spans 15 amino acids. Participant ages covered roughly 18 to 89 years across 24 US areas. Allocation to cohorts depended on clinical history reported by the participants. All recovered Cohort 3 donors got two negative PCRs, got clearance, or saw symptom resolution. Only in-frame clones appear in the TCRdb table, and some are missing; sequencing was by immunoSEQ multiplex PCR. The sample holds approximately 470,000 clones, 87% seen once.

The receptor was derived from a woman between 18 and 29 years old who had recovered from COVID-19. The sequenced sample was PBMCs or T cells enriched from blood (not recorded which). The chain uses TRBV19 and TRBJ2-5; 7 bases line up with TRBD2. The DNA of the CDR3 is TGTGCCAGTAGTATAGGTCCGGGGGGTCAAGAGACCCAGTACTTC. It codes for CASSIGPGGQETQYF.